These 3 T cell receptor beta chains were all obtained from the same sample, sequenced in a study of T cell changes during pregnancy in multiple sclerosis (dated by TCRdb to about 2019). The method behind the library was the immunoSEQ multiplex PCR assay. This is the immuneACCESS table as TCRdb keeps it, with only in-frame sequences that have V and J called. A part of the clones is gone; compared with another copy, unresolved V genes explain less than half, and the rest is unexplained. This sample holds around 70,000 clones; roughly 92% were observed only once. The biggest ten clones account for over 2% of the sample. The starting material was peripheral blood, obtained before pregnancy. These receptors all come from a female donor with multiple sclerosis, enrolled in a pregnancy study.

This clone was found once. This chain uses TRBV19 with TRBJ2-1, with 9 nucleotides matching TRBD2. The CDR3 has 15 amino acids. With 4 bases clipped from V and 0 bases from J, the junction kept 1 base outside the gene matches. CDR1 is LNHDA, CDR2 SQIVND, per germline (reference sequence). CDR3 region: CASSTSGTSYNEQFF. CDR3 DNA: TGTGCCAGTAGTACTAGCGGGACCTCCTACAATGAGCAGTTCTTC.

The J gene is TRBJ2-1, the V gene TRBV6-4, with a weak D call TRBD1 (6 bases). CDR1 MRHNA and CDR2 SNTAGT come from the germline V gene. Deletions cut 4 bases from V and 4 bases from J, with 11 bases between. The CDR3 runs to 14 residues. The CDR3 is CASSASQGYNEQFF. CDR3 nucleotides: TGTGCCAGCAGTGCGTCTCAGGGGTACAATGAGCAGTTCTTC.

The chain joins TRBV28 to TRBJ2-7; 13 nucleotides agree with TRBD2. The CDR3 runs to 16 residues. Germline V CDR1 and CDR2: MDHEN, SYDVKM. V shed 3 bases, J shed 6 bases, and the junction held 8 bases outside the gene matches. For the CDR3, the DNA is TGTGCCAGCAGTTTGAGGTGGACTAGCGGGAGCAGCGAGCAGTACTTC. Translation: CASSLRWTSGSSEQYF.